The TCR beta chain under discussion was sequenced for a study of identical twins (dated by TCRdb to 2016 to 2017). In terms of the full investigation: The study deep-sequenced TCR alpha and beta repertoires from monozygotic twins, unrelated adults of various ages and cord blood to test whether fetal clonotypes persist. To rule out contamination, the twin experiments were replicated at different times with different library preparation protocols. The study at large found these results: In monozygotic twins, out-of-frame TCR alpha sharing was systematically underestimated by recombination models, although the models agreed with sharing between unrelated individuals. Fewer insertions were carried by abundant cord blood beta clonotypes, a similar but weaker trend appeared in young adult naive repertoires, and no such trend appeared in memory repertoires. Invariant T cells such as MAIT and iNKT could partly confound zero-insertion analyses, though diverse VJ usage argued against this for most clonotypes. A weaker excess of twin sharing was found in beta out-of-frame sequences because the signal-to-noise ratio was lowered by fewer shared sequences. Compared with coincidental sharing between unrelated individuals, an excess of low generation-probability sequences was observed among out-of-frame TCR alpha sequences shared between twins. Because the same donors could not be followed over many years, conclusions were based on cross-sectional statistical analysis.

Relative to germline, V is 2 bases shorter and J is 5 bases shorter, with 12 bases between their ends. The CDR3 sequence holds 14 residues, the cysteine and phenylalanine included. The read is trimmed to its CDR3 DNA, 42 bases read in frame from base 1. The germline V gene encodes CDR1 SEHNR and CDR2 FQNEAQ (reference sequence). With regard to this clonotype: Its antigen remains undetermined. No much larger clone is present one base from it, and per-base qualities are unavailable.

All donors were healthy Caucasians. The twin cohort comprised three pairs of female monozygotic twins, all aged about 18 to 29 years. CD4+ and CD8+ T cell populations were isolated with positive isolation kits from Invitrogen. Preparation of the library involved 5' RACE. Sequencing instrument: Illumina HiSeq 2000. Template switching introduced a universal primer binding site; the final cDNA contained a unique molecular identifier, enabling accurate counting of TCR cDNA molecules. Specific primers in the conserved constant-segment region were used to synthesize first-strand cDNA for the TCR alpha and beta chains. To control for contamination, each cDNA library was double barcoded with a SMART-Mk sample barcode plus Illumina barcodes. TruSeq adapter sequences, together with Illumina sample barcodes, were added in two successive PCR steps. TCR alpha and beta cDNA libraries were sequenced on the Illumina HiSeq platform with custom primers. The published analysis was carried out like this. Unique molecular identifiers were extracted from raw reads with MiGEC, and CDR3 positions were determined with MiXCR. Recombination models were inferred per individual with the repgenHMM and IGoR tools using an EM algorithm. Shared clonotype analysis was performed with the tcR package in R, normalizing sharing by the product of cloneset sizes. To study raw recombination without the effects of thymic and clonal selection, out-of-frame nonproductive sequences were analyzed. Through fastp at Q25 and MiXCR, TCRdb rebuilt clones from the public reads, retaining in-frame beta chains. For every CDR3 protein sequence, its rows merge into one entry that carries the most common genes and DNA. TCRdb's processing, not the authors', yielded these V and J calls. Across this sample there are about 190,000 distinct CDR3 sequences, with about 15% seen only once. The ten largest clones take up less than 45% of the sample.

This same sample was also part of a study on T cells expressing NK-cell markers. The second study, in turn, reports: In sorted CD3+CD56+NKG2C+, CD3+CD56+NKG2C- and CD3+CD56-NKG2C+ T-cell subsets from several donors, TCR beta-chain repertoires were profiled. Among the eight sequenced donors, only one was HCMV-seronegative, while the other seven were HCMV-seropositive. In several experiments an anti-gammadeltaTCR antibody was added to restrict sorting to alphabetaTCR-expressing T cells. In 6 or 7 donors, the dominant CD3+CD56+NKG2C+ clonotypes ranked among the top 10 CD8+ clonotypes, making up roughly 1.0-7.0% of CD8+ T cells. Those dominant clonotypes were again the most abundant among CD3+CD56-NKG2C+ cells in a few donors, at about 25-65%. Whether the expanded NKG2C-expressing T cell clones were specific for HCMV antigens was left unclear. The study sequenced eight donors, all healthy volunteers chosen at random: three men and five women. A commercial ELISA kit detecting HCMV-specific IgG in serum was used to determine HCMV serostatus. MIGEC was used to demultiplex reads and group reads by UMI, and MiTCR was used to assemble and quantify clonotypes. To exclude erroneous sequences, any TCR cDNA sequence not supported by at least two reads was discarded. Downstream repertoire analysis used the tcR package, and clonotypes were matched across fractions by CDR3 nucleotide sequence plus V segment. VDJmatch was used to annotate antigen specificity against VDJdb, with one amino acid substitution in CDR3 allowed.

Sequencing used CD8+ T cells sorted from blood. The chain uses TRBV7-9 and TRBJ1-1, with TRBD1 as a weak D call on 5 bases. The TCR comes from a woman under 30 in good health. At the DNA level, the sequence is TGTGCCAGCAGCTTATCCGGGGGAGGGACTGAAGCTTTCTTT. This is translated as CASSLSGGGTEAFF.